Listed below are T cell receptor beta chains from one sample, sequenced in a study of blood T cell repertoires in COVID-19. Some clones are missing from TCRdb's copy, which holds only in-frame ones; the method was immunoSEQ multiplex PCR. In the table there are tens of thousands of clones, roughly nine tenths of which are singletons. Sequencing was done on a sample of peripheral blood. Source of these receptors: a man aged 55 to 70 with acute or convalescent COVID-19. Each CDR3 is given with its conserved first and last residue. A D gene is named only where the DNA matches it firmly. Clone size is shown for a subset of rows, as once, few, many or a class of expanded clone.

. . TRBJ1-6 TRBV5-1 CASSLDSSYNSPLHF TGCGCCAGCAGCTTGGACAGCTCCTATAATTCACCCCTCCACTTT
. . TRBJ1-4 TRBV5-4 CASSFDPRASREKLFF TGTGCCAGCAGCTTTGACCCCAGGGCATCCAGGGAAAAACTGTTTTTT
once TRBD1 TRBJ1-5 TRBV27 CASSPGQGSAGNQPQHF TGTGCCAGCAGTCCGGGACAGGGAAGTGCTGGCAATCAGCCCCAGCATTTT
. . TRBJ1-1 TRBV7-2 CASSLALLAEAFF TGTGCCAGCAGCTTAGCGCTGTTAGCTGAAGCTTTCTTT
few TRBD1 TRBJ1-1 TRBV5-1 CASSRDRGATEAFF TGCGCCAGCAGCCGGGACAGGGGGGCCACTGAAGCTTTCTTT
. . TRBJ1-2 TRBV18 CASSPGQQPHYGYTF TGTGCCAGCTCACCGGGGCAGCAACCTCATTATGGCTACACCTTC
. TRBD1 TRBJ1-4 TRBV30 CAWSRTGGATNEKLFF TGTGCCTGGAGTAGGACAGGGGGCGCAACTAATGAAAAACTGTTTTTT
. TRBD1 TRBJ2-2 TRBV19 CASSKGDRAGNSGELFF TGTGCCAGTAGTAAAGGGGACAGGGCAGGGAACTCCGGGGAGCTGTTTTTT
once TRBD2 TRBJ2-5 TRBV5-1 CASSTRGVRKETQYF TGCGCCAGCAGCACCCGGGGGGTAAGAAAAGAGACCCAGTACTTC
. TRBD1 TRBJ1-2 TRBV7-9 CASSLDRGRDGYTF TGTGCCAGCAGCTTAGACAGGGGGAGGGATGGCTACACCTTC
. TRBD1 TRBJ1-2 TRBV18 CASSPDRAYGYTF TGTGCCAGCTCACCAGACAGGGCCTATGGCTACACCTTC
once TRBD2 TRBJ2-1 TRBV24-1 CATSDSGGSSYNEQFF TGTGCCACCAGTGATTCGGGGGGTAGCTCCTACAATGAGCAGTTCTTC
. TRBD1 TRBJ2-7 TRBV7-2 CASSAAGTAYEQYF TGTGCCAGCAGCGCAGCCGGGACAGCCTACGAGCAGTACTTC
once . TRBJ1-2 TRBV29-1 CSTSGRDYGYTF TGCAGCACATCCGGGAGAGACTATGGCTACACCTTC
once TRBD1 TRBJ1-1 TRBV7-9 CASSLGQGGAFF TGTGCCAGCAGCTTAGGACAGGGGGGTGCTTTCTTT
. TRBD1 TRBJ1-1 TRBV5-1 CASSPGGLNTEAFF TGCGCCAGCAGCCCAGGGGGCTTGAACACTGAAGCTTTCTTT
. TRBD1 TRBJ2-2 TRBV5-1 CASSPDRGSTGELFF TGCGCCAGCAGCCCCGACAGGGGGAGCACCGGGGAGCTGTTTTTT
. TRBD1 TRBJ1-1 TRBV19 CASTPRTGTGDWKAFF TGTGCCAGTACCCCAAGGACCGGGACAGGGGATTGGAAAGCTTTCTTT
. . TRBJ2-1 TRBV15 CATSRVAQGRGNEQFF TGTGCCACCAGCAGAGTGGCTCAGGGGAGAGGCAATGAGCAGTTCTTC
. . TRBJ1-1 TRBV14 CASSQASPNTEAFF TGTGCCAGCAGCCAGGCCTCACCGAACACTGAAGCTTTCTTT
. TRBD2 TRBJ2-1 TRBV7-2 CASSSTSGGQNEQFF TGTGCCAGCAGCTCTACTAGCGGGGGGCAAAATGAGCAGTTCTTC
. . TRBJ2-5 TRBV5-1 CASSLGVEETQYF TGCGCCAGCAGCTTGGGAGTGGAAGAGACCCAGTACTTC
. TRBD1 TRBJ1-2 TRBV5-4 CASSSPGQGRNGYTF TGTGCCAGCAGCTCACCGGGACAGGGAAGGAATGGCTACACCTTC
once . TRBJ1-2 TRBV5-5 CASSAKGGGYGYTF TGTGCCAGCAGCGCCAAGGGCGGAGGCTATGGCTACACCTTC
. . TRBJ1-1 TRBV28 CASSLSGHTEAFF TGTGCCAGCAGTCTTTCAGGCCACACTGAAGCTTTCTTT
. . TRBJ2-7 TRBV6-5 CASSPGVGGEQYF TGTGCCAGCAGTCCCGGGGTAGGAGGCGAGCAGTACTTC
. . TRBJ1-2 TRBV5-6 CASSLGGAKGGYTF TGTGCCAGCAGCTTGGGGGGCGCGAAAGGTGGCTACACCTTC
. TRBD1 TRBJ2-7 TRBV15 CATSRETQGAYYEQYF TGTGCCACCAGCAGAGAGACCCAGGGGGCTTACTACGAGCAGTACTTC
. TRBD1 TRBJ2-7 TRBV10-1 CASSESAGQGFDEQYF TGCGCCAGCAGTGAGTCGGCGGGACAGGGGTTTGACGAGCAGTACTTC
. TRBD1 TRBJ1-4 TRBV7-8 CASSRDRVSEKLFF TGTGCCAGCAGCCGTGACAGGGTCAGTGAAAAACTGTTTTTT
. TRBD1 TRBJ1-2 TRBV5-4 CASSLARQGPNYGYTF TGTGCCAGCAGCTTGGCTAGACAGGGGCCCAACTATGGCTACACCTTC
. TRBD1 TRBJ2-1 TRBV11-2 CASSPGQGSSDEQFF TGTGCCAGCAGCCCCGGACAGGGGAGTTCGGATGAGCAGTTCTTC
. TRBD1 TRBJ1-5 TRBV5-4 CASSLYGQVRQPQHF TGTGCCAGCAGCTTGTATGGACAGGTTAGGCAGCCCCAGCATTTT
. . TRBJ1-5 TRBV29-1 CSVGFVGNQPQHF TGCAGCGTTGGGTTTGTCGGGAATCAGCCCCAGCATTTT
. . TRBJ1-2 TRBV5-1 CASSLAPGVGYGYTF TGCGCCAGCAGCTTGGCCCCGGGGGTAGGCTATGGCTACACCTTC
. TRBD1 TRBJ1-1 TRBV5-1 CASSPPSPGTGGRGTEAFF TGCGCCAGCAGCCCTCCCTCCCCCGGGACAGGGGGCAGGGGCACTGAAGCTTTCTTT
. . TRBJ2-7 TRBV5-1 CASSLMGLGYEQYF TGCGCCAGCAGCTTGATGGGCCTGGGCTACGAGCAGTACTTC
. TRBD1 TRBJ1-1 TRBV2 CASRRQGGGNTEAFF TGTGCCAGCAGGAGACAGGGTGGGGGGAACACTGAAGCTTTCTTT
. . TRBJ1-4 TRBV27 CASSVRETNEKLFF TGTGCCAGCAGTGTCAGGGAAACTAATGAAAAACTGTTTTTT
. . TRBJ1-5 TRBV5-6 CASSSTPGGGYNQPQHF TGTGCCAGCAGCTCCACCCCCGGGGGGGGCTACAATCAGCCCCAGCATTTT
. TRBD2 TRBJ2-2 TRBV7-3 CASSFSGGTGELFF TGTGCCAGCAGCTTCAGCGGGGGAACCGGGGAGCTGTTTTTT
. . TRBJ1-1 TRBV6-5 CASRTDGDTEAFF TGTGCCAGCAGGACGGACGGGGACACTGAAGCTTTCTTT
. . TRBJ1-5 TRBV29-1 CSARAGNQPQHF TGCAGCGCCCGAGCGGGCAATCAGCCCCAGCATTTT
. . TRBJ2-7 TRBV12-3/TRBV12-4 CASSSYVYEQYF TGTGCCAGCAGTTCCTATGTCTACGAGCAGTACTTC
. . TRBJ2-1 TRBV5-1 CASSLEVAGNEQFF TGCGCCAGCAGCTTGGAGGTAGCAGGGAATGAGCAGTTCTTC
. TRBD1 TRBJ2-3 TRBV5-1 CASSLGSAGQGATDTQYF TGCGCCAGCAGCTTGGGGTCCGCGGGACAGGGGGCGACAGATACGCAGTATTTT
. TRBD1 TRBJ1-6 TRBV19 CASSIMGQLNSPLHF TGTGCCAGTAGTATAATGGGACAGTTAAATTCACCCCTCCACTTT